The 28 T cell receptor beta chains below were found in one sample sequenced in a study of blood T cells in healthy people across ages. Through a sample-barcoded 5' primer and a J-beta primer mix, a second PCR was run for roughly 6 to 11 cycles. TCRdb passed the 5' RACE reads through MiXCR, listing each CDR3 protein once. The table shows roughly 790,000 distinct CDR3 sequences, with around 40% occurring only once. Sequenced: blood. These receptors originate from a woman aged 55-75 years in good health.

The chain joins TRBV20-1 to TRBJ1-5; D may be TRBD1 (5 bases). V was pared by 6 bases and J by 0 bases, with 12 bases between. CDR1 is DFQATT and CDR2 is SNEGSKA in the germline V gene (reference sequence). CDR3 length equals 14 residues. The CDR3 here is CSAQGSASNQPQHF. The CDR3, as DNA: TGCAGTGCCCAGGGCTCCGCTAGCAATCAGCCCCAGCATTTT.

J is TRBJ2-2 and V is TRBV19; 14 positions match TRBD2. Germline values: CDR1 LNHDA, CDR2 SQIVND (reference sequence). V lost 6 bases and J lost 6; bases outside the gene matches: 9. The CDR3 totals 17 residues. Written as DNA, the CDR3 is TGTGCCAGTAGCTCAATCAGGACTAGCGGGGGGCCCGGGGAGCTGTTTTTT. Translation: CASSSIRTSGGPGELFF.

This clonotype appeared a single time. The chain recombines TRBV10-3 with TRBJ1-5; no firm D call. CDR1 and CDR2 from the germline V gene are ENHRY and SYGVKD. V lost 0 bases, J lost 7 bases, and 13 bases lay in between. There are 15 residues in the CDR3. Here the CDR3 DNA reads TGTGCCATCAGTGAGTCTGTGAGGGTGGGCCAGCCCCAGCATTTT. This codes for CAISESVRVGQPQHF.

There are a few counts of this clonotype. The V gene is TRBV20-1, the J gene TRBJ2-3, with D possibly TRBD2 on 7 matching bases. Germline CDR1 reads DFQATT; CDR2 reads SNEGSKA (reference sequence). The CDR3 totals 14 residues. The ends were cut back, 0 bases at V and 7 bases at J, with 14 bases in the middle. The CDR3 DNA follows: TGCAGTGCTAGAGAGGGGGGGCGCGGATATACGCAGTATTTT. This codes for CSAREGGRGYTQYF.

The chain joins TRBV20-1 to TRBJ2-1; D unclear. This CDR3 contains 16 residues. V shed 1 base and J shed 3 bases, with 16 bases lying between them. CDR1 DFQATT and CDR2 SNEGSKA come from the germline V gene (reference sequence). CDR3 amino acids: CSARAQLAAFYNEQFF. For the CDR3, the DNA is TGCAGTGCTAGAGCCCAACTGGCGGCCTTCTACAATGAGCAGTTCTTC.

J is TRBJ1-2 and V is TRBV5-1; 7 nucleotides agree with TRBD1. The V and J ends lost 4 bases and 4 bases, in that order; junction bases with no gene match: 7. The CDR3 covers 14 residues. Germline V gene sequence: CDR1 SGHRS, CDR2 YFSETQ. The CDR3 loop reads CASSQGTDSYGYTF. The CDR3 region has the DNA TGCGCCAGCAGCCAAGGGACAGACTCCTATGGCTACACCTTC.

This clonotype was counted a few times. This chain joins TRBV5-1 and TRBJ2-3, with D possibly TRBD1 on 6 matching bases. V dropped 3 bases and J dropped 4 bases, with 9 bases sitting between them. The CDR3 runs to 13 residues. In germline, CDR1 is SGHRS, CDR2 YFSETQ. The CDR3 here is CASSSEGADTQYF. The CDR3, as DNA: TGCGCCAGCAGCTCCGAGGGGGCAGATACGCAGTATTTT.

The table lists this clonotype with a few counts. DNA for the CDR3: TGTGCCAGCGGTTACTTGAACACTGAAGCTTTCTTT. This encodes CASGYLNTEAFF. This chain uses TRBV7-9 with TRBJ1-1; no reliable D call. This CDR3 is built from 12 residues. V was clipped by 8 bases and J by 0 bases, with 7 bases between them. Looked up from germline, CDR1 is SEHNR and CDR2 is FQNEAQ (reference sequence).

V gene TRBV5-6 combines with J gene TRBJ2-1; D gene ambiguous. Trimming took 4 bases from V and 9 from J, leaving 11 bases between them. Germline V gene lookup returns CDR1 SGHDT and CDR2 YYEEEE. The CDR3 sequence is 12 residues long. The CDR3: CASSTRISEQFF. Written as DNA, the CDR3 is TGTGCCAGCAGCACCCGAATAAGTGAGCAGTTCTTC.

V usage is TRBV7-9 and J usage is TRBJ1-4, with 10 bases matching TRBD1. The CDR3 is made up of 17 amino acids. CDR1 and CDR2 from the germline V gene are SEHNR and FQNEAQ (reference sequence). V was clipped by 4 bases and J by 8 bases; unmatched bases: 13. Written as DNA, the CDR3 is TGTGCCAGCAGCTGGGGGACAGGGGACGGAGGTGGAGAAAAACTGTTTTTT. Translated: CASSWGTGDGGGEKLFF.

The V gene is TRBV11-2, the J gene TRBJ1-2, with a possible D match to TRBD1 (6 bases). Between the trimmed V and J ends, which lost 5 bases and 8 bases, there was a span of 24 bases. Germline-derived CDR1 and CDR2 are SGHAT and FQNNGV. The CDR3 contains 16 residues. Here the CDR3 reads CASSMPEGVSTSGYTF. DNA for the CDR3: TGTGCCAGCAGCATGCCGGAGGGGGTCTCGACTAGCGGCTACACCTTC.

About this clonotype: Just one base apart from a much larger clone, this may be a read error. The chain combines TRBV6-2 or TRBV6-3 with TRBJ2-1; D tentatively fits TRBD1 or TRBD2 (5 bases each). The CDR3 spans 18 residues. Trimming pared 0 bases from V and 8 bases from J, leaving 23 bases between. The V gene's germline CDR1 is MNHEY and CDR2 SVGEGT. CDR3 sequence: CASSYSLGDPKSADEQFF. The CDR3 nucleotides read TGTGCCAGCAGTTACTCTCTAGGGGACCCCAAATCCGCAGATGAGCAGTTCTTC.

This clonotype was seen ten or more times. V is TRBV7-3 and J is TRBJ2-1; 10 bases agree with TRBD2. V lost 2 bases and J lost 8; bases outside the gene matches: 6. There are 15 residues in the CDR3. The V gene's germline CDR1 is SGHTA and CDR2 FQGTGA. CDR3 in amino acids: CASSLLPGTSDEQFF. The CDR3 bases are TGTGCCAGCAGCTTACTGCCTGGGACTAGCGATGAGCAGTTCTTC.

This chain connects TRBV20-1 to TRBJ2-4; D uncertain. The J call may be faulty, since TRBJ2-7 better matches the DNA end. Germline assignment: CDR1 DFQATT and CDR2 SNEGSKA (reference sequence). This CDR3 has 13 amino acids. CDR3 DNA sequence: TGCAGTGCTAAAGGGCCCTTGGGCTACGAGCAGTACTTC. This encodes CSAKGPLGYEQYF.

In this sample, this clonotype turned up a few times. The J gene is TRBJ1-2, the V gene TRBV11-1; no clear D gene. The germline V and J ends were trimmed by 4 bases and 8 bases, with 20 bases remaining between them. This CDR3 comprises 15 residues. Germline CDR1 and CDR2: SGHAT and FQDESV (reference sequence). The CDR3 DNA is TGTGCCAGCAGCTCCCACCCTACACCCGATGACGGCTACACCTTC. Translation gives CASSSHPTPDDGYTF.

This clonotype was seen at least ten times. This sequence joins TRBV29-1 and TRBJ2-4; possibly TRBD2 for D (6 bases). Germline V gene lookup returns CDR1 SQVTM and CDR2 ANQGSEA. The V gene lost 3 bases and the J gene lost 8 bases, with 11 bases spanning the gap. This CDR3 region has 12 residues. Here the CDR3 DNA reads TGCAGCGTTGAGGAGGGTGCGGACATTCAGTACTTC. Translation: CSVEEGADIQYF.

In regard to this clonotype: An end of the junction differs from the germline gene, which may be a read error. This CDR3 is CTSSVQGTPKNYGYTF. As DNA, the CDR3 is TGTACCAGCAGTGTACAAGGGACACCCAAAAACTATGGCTACACCTTC. V and J are TRBV6-6 and TRBJ1-2; D might be TRBD1 (6 bases). The CDR3 loop spans 16 amino acids. CDR1 is MNHNY and CDR2 is SVGAGI in the germline V gene (reference sequence).

The V gene is TRBV4-3, the J gene TRBJ2-3; D is uncertain. Trimming removed 0 bases at V and 0 bases at J, with 16 bases between. There are 18 residues in the CDR3. Germline assignment: CDR1 LGHNA and CDR2 YSLEER. The CDR3 nucleotides are TGCGCCAGCAGCCAAGACTTGATTCGTGGCGGAAGCACAGATACGCAGTATTTT. The encoded protein is CASSQDLIRGGSTDTQYF.

This clonotype was found many times. J is TRBJ2-1 and V is TRBV4-2; 12 bases line up with TRBD2. Germline V CDR1 and CDR2: LGHNA, YNFKEQ. Unmatched junction bases numbered 2, after V lost 4 bases and J lost 4 bases. There are 15 residues in the CDR3. The CDR3 DNA is TGTGCCAGCAGCCGAACTAGCGGGAGGTACAATGAGCAGTTCTTC. Encoded protein: CASSRTSGRYNEQFF.

The rearrangement joins TRBV10-3 to TRBJ2-3; 7 nucleotides agree with TRBD2. The junction had 2 bases not matched to a gene; V was cut back by 6 bases and J by 2 bases. The CDR3 spans 13 residues. Germline CDR1 reads ENHRY; CDR2 reads SYGVKD. The CDR3 region is CAISQRDTDTQYF. DNA of the CDR3: TGTGCCATCAGCCAGCGGGACACAGATACGCAGTATTTT.

The V call is TRBV11-2, the J call TRBJ2-7; 7 nucleotides align to TRBD1. The junction had 10 bases not matched to a gene; V was cut back by 1 base and J by 7 bases. CDR3 length: 15 residues. CDR1 and CDR2 (germline): SGHAT, FQNNGV. CDR3 loop: CASSLGGQTSIEQYF. Written as DNA, the CDR3 is TGTGCCAGCAGCTTAGGGGGACAGACCTCTATTGAGCAGTACTTC.

V usage is TRBV11-3 and J usage is TRBJ2-7, with 9 bases identical to TRBD2. The CDR3 is 14 amino acids. CDR1 is SGHNT, CDR2 YENEEA, per germline. Trimming cost V 3 bases and J 7 bases; bases outside gene matches: 7. The CDR3, as DNA: TGTGCCAGCAGCTTTAGCGGGAGAGGGCATGAGCAGTACTTC. Encoded protein: CASSFSGRGHEQYF.

This clonotype occurred a few times. The rearrangement uses TRBV20-1 and TRBJ1-5, with TRBD1 identical over 7 bases. Germline V gene lookup returns CDR1 DFQATT and CDR2 SNEGSKA (reference sequence). With 4 bases clipped from V and 4 bases from J, the junction kept 1 base outside the gene matches. The CDR3 runs 12 residues. For the CDR3, the DNA is TGCAGTGCTAAGGGACAGAATCAGCCCCAGCATTTT. It codes for CSAKGQNQPQHF.

V is TRBV10-3 and J is TRBJ2-5; no firm D call. Germline lookup yields CDR1 ENHRY and CDR2 SYGVKD. V was pared by 3 bases and J by 7 bases, with 15 bases between. The CDR3 totals 14 residues. The CDR3 loop reads CAISEGREVGTQYF. For the CDR3, the DNA is TGTGCCATCAGTGAAGGGCGTGAAGTCGGGACCCAGTACTTC.

The gene calls are TRBV20-1 and TRBJ2-1; 8 bases are a match to TRBD1. With 4 bases clipped from V and 2 bases from J, the junction kept 7 bases outside the gene matches. The CDR3 sequence is 15 residues long. The germline gives CDR1 DFQATT, CDR2 SNEGSKA (reference sequence). CDR3 sequence reads: CSATEGDRTYNEQFF. CDR3 nucleotide sequence: TGCAGTGCTACTGAGGGGGACAGGACCTACAATGAGCAGTTCTTC.

The J gene is TRBJ2-3, the V gene TRBV7-9; 9 nucleotides agree with TRBD2. This CDR3 spans 15 amino acids. The V gene end was trimmed by 7 bases and the J gene end by 0 bases; junction bases not matched to a gene: 5. CDR1 and CDR2 (germline): SEHNR, FQNEAQ (reference sequence). The CDR3 DNA reads as TGTGCCAGCAAGGCGGGAGGGGCTAGCACAGATACGCAGTATTTT. Its protein product is CASKAGGASTDTQYF. The whole variable domain, remainder taken from reference TRBV7-9 and TRBJ2-3, is DTGVSQNPRHKITKRGQNVTFRCDPISEHNRLYWYRQTLGQGPEFLTYFQNEAQLEKSRLLSDRFSAERPKGSFSTLEIQRTEQGDSAMYLCASKAGGASTDTQYFGPGTRLTVL.

There are many counts of this clonotype. J is TRBJ2-3 and V is TRBV6-2 or TRBV6-3; weak D call: TRBD2 (6 bases). The length of the CDR3 is 13 residues. The germline V gene has CDR1 MNHEY and CDR2 SVGEGT. With 5 bases removed from V and 4 bases from J, the gap between germline ends came to 10 bases. The CDR3 spells CASSGRLADTQYF. CDR3 nucleotides: TGTGCCAGCAGTGGAAGACTAGCAGATACGCAGTATTTT.

The chain carries TRBV9 and TRBJ1-1, with 9 positions matching TRBD1. Germline V gene sequence: CDR1 SGDLS, CDR2 YYNGEE. Germline trimming cut 1 base from V and 1 base from J; bases unmatched to any gene: 5. The CDR3 loop spans 16 amino acids. CDR3 in amino acids: CASSVSPGQGNTEAFF. DNA for the CDR3: TGTGCCAGCAGCGTATCCCCGGGACAGGGGAACACTGAAGCTTTCTTT.